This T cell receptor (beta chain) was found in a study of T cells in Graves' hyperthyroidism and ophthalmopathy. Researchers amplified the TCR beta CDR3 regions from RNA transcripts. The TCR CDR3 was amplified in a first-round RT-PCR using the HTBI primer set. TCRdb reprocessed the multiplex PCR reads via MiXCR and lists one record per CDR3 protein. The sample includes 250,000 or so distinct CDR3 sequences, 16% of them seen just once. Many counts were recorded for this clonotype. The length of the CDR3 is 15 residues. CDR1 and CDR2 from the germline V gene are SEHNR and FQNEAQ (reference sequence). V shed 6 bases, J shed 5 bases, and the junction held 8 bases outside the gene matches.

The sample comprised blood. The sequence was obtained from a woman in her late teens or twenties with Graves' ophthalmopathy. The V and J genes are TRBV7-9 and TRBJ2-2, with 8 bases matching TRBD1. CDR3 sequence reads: CASRPGQGGTGELFF. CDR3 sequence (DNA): TGTGCCAGCAGACCCGGACAGGGAGGAACCGGGGAGCTGTTTTTT. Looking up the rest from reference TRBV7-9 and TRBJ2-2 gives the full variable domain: DTGVSQNPRHKITKRGQNVTFRCDPISEHNRLYWYRQTLGQGPEFLTYFQNEAQLEKSRLLSDRFSAERPKGSFSTLEIQRTEQGDSAMYLCASRPGQGGTGELFFGEGSRLTVL.